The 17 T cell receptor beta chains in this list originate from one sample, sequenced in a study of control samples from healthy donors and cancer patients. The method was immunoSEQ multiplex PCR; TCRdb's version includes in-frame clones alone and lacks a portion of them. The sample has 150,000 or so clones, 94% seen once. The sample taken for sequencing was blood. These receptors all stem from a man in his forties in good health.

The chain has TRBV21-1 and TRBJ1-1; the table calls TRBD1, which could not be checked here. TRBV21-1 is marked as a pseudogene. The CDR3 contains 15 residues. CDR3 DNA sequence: TGTGCCAGCAGCGATCACAGGGCGGAGAACACTGAAGCTTTCTTT. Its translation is CASSDHRAENTEAFF.

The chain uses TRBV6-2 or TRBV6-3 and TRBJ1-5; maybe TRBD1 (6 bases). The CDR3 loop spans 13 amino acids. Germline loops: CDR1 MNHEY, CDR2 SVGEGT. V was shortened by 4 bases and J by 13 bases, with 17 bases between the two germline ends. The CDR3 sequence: CASSSGATQSQHF. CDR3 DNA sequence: TGTGCCAGCAGTTCGGGGGCAACTCAGTCTCAGCATTTT.

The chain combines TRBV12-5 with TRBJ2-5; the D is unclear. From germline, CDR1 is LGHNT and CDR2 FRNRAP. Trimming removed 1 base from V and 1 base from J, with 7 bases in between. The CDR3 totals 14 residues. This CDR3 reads CASGLDTSQETQYF. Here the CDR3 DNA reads TGTGCTAGTGGTTTGGATACAAGCCAAGAGACCCAGTACTTC.

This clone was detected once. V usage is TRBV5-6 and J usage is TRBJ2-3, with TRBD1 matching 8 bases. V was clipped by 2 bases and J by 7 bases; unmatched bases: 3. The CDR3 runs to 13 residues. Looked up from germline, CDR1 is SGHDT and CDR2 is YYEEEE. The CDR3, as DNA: TGTGCCAGCAGCTTTGCAGGGGGCAATACGCAGTATTTT. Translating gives CASSFAGGNTQYF.

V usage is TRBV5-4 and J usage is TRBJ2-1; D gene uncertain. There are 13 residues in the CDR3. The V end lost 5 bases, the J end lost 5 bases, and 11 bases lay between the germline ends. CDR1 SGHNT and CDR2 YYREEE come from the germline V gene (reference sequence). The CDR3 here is CASSRPTDNEQFF. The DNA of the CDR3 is TGTGCCAGCAGTCGTCCCACTGACAATGAGCAGTTCTTC.

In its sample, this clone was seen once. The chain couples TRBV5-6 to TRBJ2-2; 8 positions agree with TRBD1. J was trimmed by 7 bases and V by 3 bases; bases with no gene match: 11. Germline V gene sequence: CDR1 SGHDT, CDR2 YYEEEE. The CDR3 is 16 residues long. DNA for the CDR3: TGTGCCAGCAGCTATGACAGGGGCCGCTTTCTCGGGGAGCTGTTTTTT. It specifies CASSYDRGRFLGELFF.

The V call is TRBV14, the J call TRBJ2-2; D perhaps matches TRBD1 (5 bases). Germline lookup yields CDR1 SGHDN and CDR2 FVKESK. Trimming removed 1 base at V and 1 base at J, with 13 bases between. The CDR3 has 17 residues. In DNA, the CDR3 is TGTGCCAGCAGCCAAGTGGTAGGGGCCTGGAACACCGGGGAGCTGTTTTTT. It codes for CASSQVVGAWNTGELFF.

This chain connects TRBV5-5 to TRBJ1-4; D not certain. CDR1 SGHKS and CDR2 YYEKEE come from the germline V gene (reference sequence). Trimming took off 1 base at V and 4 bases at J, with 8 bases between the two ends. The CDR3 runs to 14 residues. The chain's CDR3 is CASSLTGDNEKLFF. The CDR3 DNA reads TGTGCCAGCAGCTTGACCGGGGATAATGAAAAACTGTTTTTT.

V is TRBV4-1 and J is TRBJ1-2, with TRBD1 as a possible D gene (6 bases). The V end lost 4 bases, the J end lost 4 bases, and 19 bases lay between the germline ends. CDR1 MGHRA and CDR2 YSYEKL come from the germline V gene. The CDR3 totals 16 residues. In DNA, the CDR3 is TGCGCCAGCAGCCGCCTCCCTGGACAGATGGGCTATGGCTACACCTTC. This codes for CASSRLPGQMGYGYTF.

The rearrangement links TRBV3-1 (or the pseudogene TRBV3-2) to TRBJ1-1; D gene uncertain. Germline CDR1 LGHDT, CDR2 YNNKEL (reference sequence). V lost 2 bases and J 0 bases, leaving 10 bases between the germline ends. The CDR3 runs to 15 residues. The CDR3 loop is CASSQFPLMNTEAFF. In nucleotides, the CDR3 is TGTGCCAGCAGCCAATTTCCCCTCATGAACACTGAAGCTTTCTTT.

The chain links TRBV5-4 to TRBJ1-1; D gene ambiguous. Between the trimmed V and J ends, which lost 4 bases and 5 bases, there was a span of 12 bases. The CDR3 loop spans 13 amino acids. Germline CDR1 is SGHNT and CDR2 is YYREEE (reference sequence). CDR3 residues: CASSPDYKTEAFF. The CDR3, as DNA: TGTGCCAGCAGCCCTGATTACAAGACTGAAGCTTTCTTT.

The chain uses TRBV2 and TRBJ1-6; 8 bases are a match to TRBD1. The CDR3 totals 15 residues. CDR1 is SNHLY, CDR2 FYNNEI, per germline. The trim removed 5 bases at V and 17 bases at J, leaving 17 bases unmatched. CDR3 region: CASSTDGQGGGVVHF. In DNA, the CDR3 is TGTGCCAGCAGTACAGACGGACAGGGAGGGGGCGTCGTCCACTTT.

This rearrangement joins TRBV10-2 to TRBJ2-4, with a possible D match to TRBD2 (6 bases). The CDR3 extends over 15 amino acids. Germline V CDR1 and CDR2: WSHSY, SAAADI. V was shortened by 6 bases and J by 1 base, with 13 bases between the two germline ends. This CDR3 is CASREGRTAKNIQYF. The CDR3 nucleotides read TGCGCCAGCAGGGAGGGCCGGACCGCCAAAAACATTCAGTACTTC.

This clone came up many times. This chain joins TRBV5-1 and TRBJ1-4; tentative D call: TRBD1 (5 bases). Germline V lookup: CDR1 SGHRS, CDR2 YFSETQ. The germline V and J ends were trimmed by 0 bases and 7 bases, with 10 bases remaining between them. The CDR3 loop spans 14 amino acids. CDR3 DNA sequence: TGCGCCAGCAGCTTGGGAGCAGGGTCTGAAAAACTGTTTTTT. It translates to CASSLGAGSEKLFF.

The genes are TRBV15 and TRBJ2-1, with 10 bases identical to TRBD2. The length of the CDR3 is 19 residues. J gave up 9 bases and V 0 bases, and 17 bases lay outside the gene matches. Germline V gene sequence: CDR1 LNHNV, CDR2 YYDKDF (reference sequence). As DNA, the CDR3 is TGTGCCACCAGCAGAGAGGTGATCCTCGTCAGCGGGGGGGCCGGTGAGCAGTTCTTC. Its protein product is CATSREVILVSGGAGEQFF. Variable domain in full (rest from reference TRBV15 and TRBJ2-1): DAMVIQNPRYQVTQFGKPVTLSCSQTLNHNVMYWYQQKSSQAPKLLFHYYDKDFNNEADTPDNFQSRRPNTSFCFLDIRSPGLGDTAMYLCATSREVILVSGGAGEQFFGPGTRLTVL.

CDR3 bases: TGCGCCAGCAGTCTAGGGTCTTCCTACAATGAGCAGTTCTTC. As protein: CASSLGSSYNEQFF. J is TRBJ2-1 and V is TRBV10-1; D gene unclear. The CDR3 is 14 amino acids. Germline V lookup: CDR1 WNHNN, CDR2 SYGVQD (reference sequence). V lost 5 bases to trimming and J lost 1 base, with 9 bases between them.

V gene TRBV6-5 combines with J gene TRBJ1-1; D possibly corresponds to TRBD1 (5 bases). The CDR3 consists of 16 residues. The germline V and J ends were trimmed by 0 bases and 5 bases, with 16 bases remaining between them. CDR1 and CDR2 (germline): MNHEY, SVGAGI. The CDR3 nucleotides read TGTGCCAGCAGTTACTCTCCACCGACAGTTCAAACTGAAGCTTTCTTT. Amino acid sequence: CASSYSPPTVQTEAFF.